This TCR beta chain was captured by sequencing in a study of breast tumors, draining lymph nodes, adjacent tissues. TCRdb reanalysed the multiplex PCR reads using MiXCR and keeps one entry per CDR3 protein. The repertoire holds tens of thousands of distinct CDR3 sequences, with around three fifths as singletons. The CDR3 covers 13 residues. Trimming left V 0 bases short and J 6 bases short, with 8 bases between. CDR1 and CDR2 (germline): MGHRA, YSYEKL. Overall study results and limits: Data only fit, rather than demonstrated, lymph node origin of most tumor T cells.

The table lists this clonotype with many counts. Its antigen remains unknown. The sequence was collected from a female donor with breast cancer. Some clones in this sample may be carry-over from other donors' samples. The sample comprised breast tumor tissue. The chain couples TRBV4-1 to TRBJ1-1; no reliable D call. The CDR3 loop reads CASSQENGAEAFF. DNA of the CDR3: TGCGCCAGCAGCCAAGAAAACGGGGCTGAAGCTTTCTTT.